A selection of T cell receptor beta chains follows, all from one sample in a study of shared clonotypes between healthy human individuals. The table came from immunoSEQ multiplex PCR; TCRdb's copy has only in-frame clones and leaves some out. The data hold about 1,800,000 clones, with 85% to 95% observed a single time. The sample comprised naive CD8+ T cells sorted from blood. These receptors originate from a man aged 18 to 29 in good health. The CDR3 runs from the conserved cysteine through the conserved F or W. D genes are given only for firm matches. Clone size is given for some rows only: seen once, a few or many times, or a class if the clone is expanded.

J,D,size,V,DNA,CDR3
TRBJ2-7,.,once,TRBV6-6,TGTGCCAGCAGTTACACCCGACTAGGCAGCTACGAGCAGTACTTC,CASSYTRLGSYEQYF
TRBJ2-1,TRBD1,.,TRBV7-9,TGTGCCAGCAGCTGGGGACAGGGTGAGCAGTTCTTC,CASSWGQGEQFF
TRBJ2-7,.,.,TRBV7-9,TGTGCCAGCACCCAAGGACAGTACGAGCAGTACTTC,CASTQGQYEQYF
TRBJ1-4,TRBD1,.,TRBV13,TGTGCCAGCACCTTGTCCGGGACAGTGACGGAAAAACTGTTTTTT,CASTLSGTVTEKLFF
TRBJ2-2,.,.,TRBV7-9,TGTGCCAGCAGCTTAACGGGACAGAACACCGGGGAGCTGTTTTTT,CASSLTGQNTGELFF
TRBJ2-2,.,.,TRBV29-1,TGCAGCGTTGAGTGGGCAGGGTACGGGGAGCTGTTTTTT,CSVEWAGYGELFF
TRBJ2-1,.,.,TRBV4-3,TGCGCCAGCAGCCTAGACTACTCCCTTTCCAATGAGCAGTTCTTC,CASSLDYSLSNEQFF
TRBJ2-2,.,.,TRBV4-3,TGCGCCAGCAGCCAAGATATGAACGTATACACCGGGGAGCTGTTTTTT,CASSQDMNVYTGELFF
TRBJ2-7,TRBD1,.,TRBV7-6,TGTGCCAGCAGCCCCACGGACAGGGGATACGAGCAGTACTTC,CASSPTDRGYEQYF
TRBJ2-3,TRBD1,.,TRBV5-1,TGCGCCAGCAGCTTGTTACCGGGACAGGTCACAGATACGCAGTATTTT,CASSLLPGQVTDTQYF
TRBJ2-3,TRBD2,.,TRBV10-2,TGCGCCAGCAGTGAGAATAGCGGGGGAAGCACAGATACGCAGTATTTT,CASSENSGGSTDTQYF
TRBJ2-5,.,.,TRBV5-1,TGCGCCAGCAGCTTGGGGCACGAAGAGACCCAGTACTTC,CASSLGHEETQYF
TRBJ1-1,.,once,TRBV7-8,TGTGCCAGCAGCTCCCCCGGCCGTGCGAACACTGAAGCTTTCTTT,CASSSPGRANTEAFF
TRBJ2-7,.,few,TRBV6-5,TGTGCCAGCAGTTACACAGGCTCCTACGAGCAGTACTTC,CASSYTGSYEQYF
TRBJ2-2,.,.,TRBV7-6,TGTGCCGGTACGGGGAACACCGGGGAGCTGTTTTTT,CAGTGNTGELFF
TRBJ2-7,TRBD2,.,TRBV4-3,TGCGCCAGCAGCCAAGGCCTAGCGGGAGGCGAGCAGTACTTC,CASSQGLAGGEQYF
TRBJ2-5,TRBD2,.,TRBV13,TGTGCCAGCAGCTTCCGGGAGGGGTGGGAGACCCAGTACTTC,CASSFREGWETQYF
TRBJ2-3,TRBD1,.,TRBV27,TGTGCCAGCAGTCTAAGCTCCGACAGGGGACCAGATACGCAGTATTTT,CASSLSSDRGPDTQYF
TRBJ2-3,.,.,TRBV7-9,TGTGCCAGCAGAAGTGTCTCTGGCCGCACAGATACGCAGTATTTT,CASRSVSGRTDTQYF
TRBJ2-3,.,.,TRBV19,TGTGCCAGTAGCGGGGGAGGAGATACGCAGTATTTT,CASSGGGDTQYF
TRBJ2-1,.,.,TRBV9,TGTGCCAGCAGCGTAGACGGGGGGCACAATGAGCAGTTCTTC,CASSVDGGHNEQFF
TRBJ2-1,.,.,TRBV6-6,TGTGCCAGCAGTTACTCCCTCCAAAATGAGCAGTTCTTC,CASSYSLQNEQFF
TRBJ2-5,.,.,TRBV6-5,TGTGCCAGCAGTTACGGGACGACCACCGGAGAGACCCAGTACTTC,CASSYGTTTGETQYF
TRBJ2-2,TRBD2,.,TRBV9,TGTGCCAGCAGCCGACGGGGACTAGCGGGAGTGGGCGGGGAGCTGTTTTTT,CASSRRGLAGVGGELFF
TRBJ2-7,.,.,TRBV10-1,TGCGCCAGCAGTGACCCTCGGGACAATCACTACGAGCAGTACTTC,CASSDPRDNHYEQYF
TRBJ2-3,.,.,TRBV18,TGTGCCAGCTCACCGGACGATCCCACAGATACGCAGTATTTT,CASSPDDPTDTQYF
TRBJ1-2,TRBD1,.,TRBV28,TGTGCCAGCAGTCCCGGGACAGGGGAGGTCTATGGCTACACCTTC,CASSPGTGEVYGYTF
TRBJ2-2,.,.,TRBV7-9,TGTGCCAGCAGCTTAACGGGACCGACCACCGGGGAGCTGTTTTTT,CASSLTGPTTGELFF
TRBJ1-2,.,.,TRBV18,TGTGCCAGCTCACCTTCCCCATGGACGGTGAACTATGGCTACACCTTC,CASSPSPWTVNYGYTF
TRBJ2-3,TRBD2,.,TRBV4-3,TGCGCCAGCAGAGAGCGTGCGGGAGGGCCAGATACGCAGTATTTT,CASRERAGGPDTQYF
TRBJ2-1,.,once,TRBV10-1,TGCGCCAGCAGTAAAGGGTTCGGCGGGATGGGGAATGAGCAGTTCTTC,CASSKGFGGMGNEQFF
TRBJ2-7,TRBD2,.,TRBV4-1,TGCGCCAGCAGCCAAACTAGCGGGAATGGCTACGAGCAGTACTTC,CASSQTSGNGYEQYF
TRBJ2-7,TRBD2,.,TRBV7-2,TGTGCCAGCAGCTTCGGGGGGGAAAGCTACGAGCAGTACTTC,CASSFGGESYEQYF
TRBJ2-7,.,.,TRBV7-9,TGTGCCAGCAGCCCCGAGAGGGGGAACGAGCAGTACTTC,CASSPERGNEQYF
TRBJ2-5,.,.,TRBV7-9,TGTGCCAGCAGCCCCCGGGACCGAGAGACCCAGTACTTC,CASSPRDRETQYF
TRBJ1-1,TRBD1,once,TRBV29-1,TGCAGTGCAGGGGGACAGGATCACACTGAAGCTTTCTTT,CSAGGQDHTEAFF
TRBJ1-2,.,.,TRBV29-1,TGCAGCGTTGAGGAAGGTTCGATAGGGGCAGAAGGCGATGGCTACACCTTC,CSVEEGSIGAEGDGYTF
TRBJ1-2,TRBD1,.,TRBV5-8,TGTGCCAGCAGCTTAGGACAGGGATGGTACTATGGCTACACCTTC,CASSLGQGWYYGYTF
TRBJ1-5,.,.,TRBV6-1,TGTGCCAGCAGTGAATTTCGAGGGAGTAGCAATCAGCCCCAGCATTTT,CASSEFRGSSNQPQHF
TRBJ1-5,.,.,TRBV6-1,TGTGCCAGCAGTGAACTCGGGGGCTTTGCGTCCCAGCATTTT,CASSELGGFASQHF
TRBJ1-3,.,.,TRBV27,TGTGCCAGCAGTTTATCGTACAGCTCTGGAAACACCATATATTTT,CASSLSYSSGNTIYF
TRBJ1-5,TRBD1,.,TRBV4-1,TGCGCCAGCAGTGACAGGGTAAATCAGCCCCAGCATTTT,CASSDRVNQPQHF
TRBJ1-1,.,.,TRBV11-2,TGTGCCAGCAGCTTACAGGGTTGGACTGAAGCTTTCTTT,CASSLQGWTEAFF
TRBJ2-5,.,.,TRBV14,TGTGCCAGCAGCCAAGATACAGGAATGGAGACCCAGTACTTC,CASSQDTGMETQYF
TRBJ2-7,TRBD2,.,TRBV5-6,TGTGCCAGCAGCTTGGCCGGGCTAGCGGATGTCTCCTACGAGCAGTACTTC,CASSLAGLADVSYEQYF
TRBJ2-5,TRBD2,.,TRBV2,TGTGCCAGCAAGTCGAGCGGGAGGGCCAGAGGTGAGACCCAGTACTTC,CASKSSGRARGETQYF
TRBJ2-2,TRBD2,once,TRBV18,TGTGCCAGCTCACCCCGGCGGGAGCATCACACCGGGGAGCTGTTTTTT,CASSPRREHHTGELFF
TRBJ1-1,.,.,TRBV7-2,TGTGCCAGCAGCCCGGGGGTTTCGGGATTCTATACTGAAGCTTTCTTT,CASSPGVSGFYTEAFF
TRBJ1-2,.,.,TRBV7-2,TGTGCCAGCAGCTTAGAGACGAGGGACTATGGCTACACCTTC,CASSLETRDYGYTF
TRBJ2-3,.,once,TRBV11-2,TGTGCCAGCAGCCAAAGCGGAACTAGCACAGATACGCAGTATTTT,CASSQSGTSTDTQYF
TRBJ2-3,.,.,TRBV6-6,TGTGCCAGCAGTTACTCGAGCCAGGATAGCACAGATACGCAGTATTTT,CASSYSSQDSTDTQYF
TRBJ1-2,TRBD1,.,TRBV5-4,TGTGCCAGCAGCTGGGAACGGACAGGGGATTATGGCTATGGCTACACCTTC,CASSWERTGDYGYGYTF
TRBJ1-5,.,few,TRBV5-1,TGCGCCAGCAGCGCCGGTACCGGGACCCCCCAGCATTTT,CASSAGTGTPQHF